The 32 T cell receptor beta chains below come from one sample, sequenced in a study of regulatory dendritic cells for organ transplantation. The repertoire was sequenced with immunoSEQ multiplex PCR; TCRdb's copy has only in-frame clones and lacks some. The sample includes tens of thousands of clones, 60% to 80% seen only once; the top ten take approximately 2.2%. Sample: memory CD4+ T cells from blood. Subset: CD45RO+ memory T cells. The receptors derive from a human donor in good health.

The chain joins TRBV14 to TRBJ1-2, with D perhaps matching TRBD1 (5 bases). CDR1 and CDR2 from the germline V gene are SGHDN and FVKESK. There are 14 residues in the CDR3. Trimming took off 4 bases at V and 8 bases at J, with 17 bases between the two ends. The CDR3 nucleotides are TGTGCCAGCAGCCCATACGGGACCTTCGGAGGCTACACCTTC. Protein sequence: CASSPYGTFGGYTF.

The V and J genes are TRBV7-2 and TRBJ2-5, with D possibly being TRBD1 or TRBD2 (6 bases each). This CDR3 contains 14 residues. CDR1 is SGHTA, CDR2 FQGNSA, per germline. The V end was cut by 8 bases, the J end by 1 base, with 14 bases between. The CDR3 bases are TGTGCCAGCTCGGTAGGGGGGCCCCAAGAGACCCAGTACTTC. Translating gives CASSVGGPQETQYF.

V and J are TRBV4-1 and TRBJ1-2; maybe TRBD1 (6 bases). Germline CDR1 reads MGHRA; CDR2 reads YSYEKL. The CDR3 has 16 amino acids. Trimming shortened V by 0 bases and J by 13 bases, and 24 bases separated the two germline ends. CDR3 amino acids: CASSQDTLQGPSSCTF. CDR3 bases: TGCGCCAGCAGCCAAGATACCTTACAGGGACCCTCAAGTTGCACCTTC.

V is TRBV10-1 and J is TRBJ2-3, with unresolved D. Looked up from germline, CDR1 is WNHNN and CDR2 is SYGVQD (reference sequence). The length of the CDR3 is 16 residues. V was shortened by 1 base and J by 2 bases, with 13 bases between the two germline ends. The CDR3, as DNA: TGCGCCAGCAGTGAGTTCGGCCGAGCCAACACAGATACGCAGTATTTT. Its protein is CASSEFGRANTDTQYF.

J is TRBJ2-7 and V is TRBV27, with a weak D call TRBD1 (6 bases). Germline CDR1 and CDR2: MNHEY and SMNVEV (reference sequence). The CDR3 is 15 residues long. V was trimmed by 6 bases and J by 2 bases, leaving 17 bases between them. In nucleotides, the CDR3 is TGTGCCAGCAGCCCTCCGGGACATAGAACCTACGAGCAGTACTTC. Encoded protein: CASSPPGHRTYEQYF.

This clone appeared a few times. This sequence joins TRBV29-1 and TRBJ2-7; TRBD1 or TRBD2 may be the D gene (5 bases each). Germline V gene lookup returns CDR1 SQVTM and CDR2 ANQGSEA. The CDR3 contains 11 residues. V was clipped by 4 bases and J by 4 bases, with 8 bases between them. The CDR3: CSVGGAYEQYF. The CDR3 DNA follows: TGCAGCGTTGGAGGGGCGTACGAGCAGTACTTC.

The chain joins TRBV4-1 to TRBJ2-5; 14 nucleotides line up with TRBD2. The CDR3 loop spans 16 amino acids. The junction had 2 bases not matched to a gene; V was cut back by 4 bases and J by 1 base. In germline, CDR1 is MGHRA, CDR2 YSYEKL. The CDR3 coding sequence is TGCGCCAGCAGCCTTGGACTAGCGGGGGGCCAAGAGACCCAGTACTTC. Protein product: CASSLGLAGGQETQYF.

A few counts support this clone. V usage is TRBV19 and J usage is TRBJ2-7; TRBD1 agrees at 9 bases. V gave up 6 bases and J gave up 3 bases; unmatched junction bases: 6. CDR3 length: 14 amino acids. Germline V CDR1 and CDR2: LNHDA, SQIVND (reference sequence). The CDR3 nucleotides are TGTGCCAGTAGCAACACAGGGGGCCTCTACGAGCAGTACTTC. Translated: CASSNTGGLYEQYF.

V is TRBV7-3 and J is TRBJ2-3, with D possibly matching TRBD2 (7 bases). Germline V gene sequence: CDR1 SGHTA, CDR2 FQGTGA. The CDR3 is 16 amino acids. The ends were cut back, 2 bases at V and 7 bases at J, with 19 bases in the middle. The CDR3 bases are TGTGCCAGCAGCTTATTGGGCGGGGGCGGAGTATATACGCAGTATTTT. This translates into CASSLLGGGGVYTQYF. The full variable domain, rest sourced from reference TRBV7-3 and TRBJ2-3, is GAGVSQTPSNKVTEKGKYVELRCDPISGHTALYWYRQSLGQGPEFLIYFQGTGAADDSGLPNDRFFAVRPEGSVSTLKIQRTERGDSAVYLCASSLLGGGGVYTQYFGPGTRLTVL.

The J gene is TRBJ2-1, the V gene TRBV29-1; possible D gene TRBD1, 6 bases. The CDR3 spans 12 residues. CDR1 SQVTM and CDR2 ANQGSEA come from the germline V gene. Between the trimmed V and J ends, which lost 6 bases and 6 bases, there was a span of 12 bases. CDR3 DNA sequence: TGCAGCGTACTTCGACAGGCCAATGAGCAGTTCTTC. Residues: CSVLRQANEQFF.

V is TRBV4-3 and J is TRBJ2-7, with 13 positions matching TRBD2. V shed 4 bases, J shed 5 bases, and the junction held 5 bases outside the gene matches. This CDR3 is built from 15 residues. Germline values: CDR1 LGHNA, CDR2 YSLEER. Here the CDR3 reads CASSLGTSGADEQYF. CDR3 DNA: TGCGCCAGCAGCCTCGGGACTAGCGGGGCGGACGAGCAGTACTTC.

The CDR3 region is CASSEQGYEQYF. CDR3 DNA sequence: TGTGCCAGCAGCGAGCAGGGGTACGAGCAGTACTTC. V gene TRBV7-9 combines with J gene TRBJ2-7, with D possibly being TRBD1 (6 bases). Germline CDR1 reads SEHNR; CDR2 reads FQNEAQ (reference sequence). This CDR3 spans 12 amino acids. V lost 5 bases and J 4 bases, leaving 9 bases between the germline ends.

This clone showed up just once. The chain couples TRBV6-1 to TRBJ2-1; perhaps TRBD2 as D (5 bases). This CDR3 has 15 amino acids. CDR1 MNHNS and CDR2 SASEGT come from the germline V gene. Trimming left V 7 bases short and J 0 bases short, with 13 bases between. The CDR3 DNA is TGTGCCAGCACCCTTAGCGAAGGCTCCTACAATGAGCAGTTCTTC. Its protein is CASTLSEGSYNEQFF.

The chain joins TRBV6-1 to TRBJ2-3; 7 nucleotides line up with TRBD2. Germline trimming cut 2 bases from V and 2 bases from J; bases unmatched to any gene: 7. This CDR3 comprises 16 residues. The germline V gene has CDR1 MNHNS and CDR2 SASEGT. The CDR3, as DNA: TGTGCCAGCAGTGAACGAATAGCGGGCTACACAGATACGCAGTATTTT. Translated, it gives CASSERIAGYTDTQYF.

The V gene is TRBV7-8, the J gene TRBJ2-5, with 7 bases fitting TRBD2. The CDR3 loop spans 17 amino acids. The germline CDR1 and CDR2 sequences are SGHVS and FQNEAQ. V lost 1 base and J lost 1; bases outside the gene matches: 9. The CDR3 DNA reads as TGTGCCAGCAGCTTAGGTCTGGCGGGGGAATTCCAAGAGACCCAGTACTTC. Protein product: CASSLGLAGEFQETQYF.

The gene calls are TRBV10-3 and TRBJ2-7, with 9 bases identical to TRBD2. Germline CDR1 is ENHRY and CDR2 is SYGVKD. The V gene end was trimmed by 6 bases and the J gene end by 3 bases; junction bases not matched to a gene: 9. The CDR3 is made up of 15 amino acids. This chain's CDR3 is CAIREKAGGSYEQYF. DNA for the CDR3: TGTGCCATCAGGGAAAAAGCGGGAGGTAGCTACGAGCAGTACTTC.

The chain employs TRBV4-2 and TRBJ1-5; weak D call: TRBD1 (6 bases). CDR3 length: 16 amino acids. The germline V gene encodes CDR1 LGHNA and CDR2 YNFKEQ. V shed 0 bases and J shed 5 bases, with 14 bases lying between them. In DNA, the CDR3 is TGTGCCAGCAGCCAAGAGGAGGGGGATGGTTATCAGCCCCAGCATTTT. It specifies CASSQEEGDGYQPQHF.

This chain links TRBV29-1 with TRBJ2-1, with 10 bases identical to TRBD1. Germline trimming cut 3 bases from V and 8 bases from J; bases unmatched to any gene: 19. The CDR3 loop spans 18 amino acids. CDR1 is SQVTM and CDR2 is ANQGSEA in the germline V gene. The CDR3 reads CSVEGQGSSLGGLYEQFF. The CDR3 coding sequence is TGCAGCGTTGAGGGACAGGGGAGTTCCCTAGGGGGTTTGTATGAGCAGTTCTTC.

The rearrangement links TRBV19 to TRBJ2-7; 8 bases line up with TRBD1. The CDR3 loop spans 12 amino acids. J lost 5 bases, V lost 9 bases, and 6 bases had no gene match. Germline-derived CDR1 and CDR2 are LNHDA and SQIVND (reference sequence). The CDR3 sequence is CASSETGDEQYF. DNA for the CDR3: TGTGCCAGCAGTGAGACAGGGGACGAGCAGTACTTC.

The chain uses TRBV6-4 and TRBJ2-2, with D possibly TRBD1 on 6 matching bases. Germline-derived CDR1 and CDR2 are MRHNA and SNTAGT. The CDR3 length is 16 residues. The ends were cut back, 4 bases at V and 2 bases at J, with 14 bases in the middle. The CDR3 bases are TGTGCCAGCAGTGTTATCCCGGGACAAAACACCGGGGAGCTGTTTTTT. It is translated as CASSVIPGQNTGELFF.

This clone has a handful of counts. The V call is TRBV7-3, the J call TRBJ1-6; 9 bases fit TRBD1. Losses at the gene ends were 5 bases for V and 10 bases for J; bases not matched to a gene: 3. The CDR3 runs 13 residues. CDR1 is SGHTA and CDR2 is FQGTGA in the germline V gene. The DNA of the CDR3 is TGTGCCAGCAGCCTGGACAGGGGCTCACCCCTCCACTTT. Its translation: CASSLDRGSPLHF.

This chain uses TRBV19 with TRBJ1-2; D possibly corresponds to TRBD1 (5 bases). Trimming pared 4 bases from V and 2 bases from J, leaving 8 bases between. The germline gives CDR1 LNHDA, CDR2 SQIVND (reference sequence). The CDR3 has 13 residues. The CDR3 DNA is TGTGCCAGTAGTACAGGGATGAACTATGGCTACACCTTC. It yields the protein CASSTGMNYGYTF.

V usage is TRBV10-1 and J usage is TRBJ2-7; D is tentatively TRBD1 or TRBD2 (5 bases each). CDR3 length equals 14 residues. CDR1 and CDR2 (germline): WNHNN, SYGVQD (reference sequence). V was shortened by 4 bases and J by 1 base, with 11 bases between the two germline ends. The CDR3 protein is CASSGSGSSYEQYF. The CDR3 DNA follows: TGCGCCAGCAGTGGATCAGGGAGTTCCTACGAGCAGTACTTC.

This chain links TRBV6-5 with TRBJ1-1; 7 positions match TRBD1. Germline loops: CDR1 MNHEY, CDR2 SVGAGI. The CDR3 extends over 12 amino acids. With V trimmed by 6 bases and J by 10 bases, 8 bases remained unmatched. The CDR3 sequence: CASSSGGRVAFF. Written as DNA, the CDR3 is TGTGCCAGCAGCTCAGGGGGACGGGTAGCTTTCTTT.

The V and J genes are TRBV27 and TRBJ1-2; 7 bases are shared with TRBD1. The CDR3 runs 13 residues. J lost 7 bases, V lost 4 bases, and 6 bases had no gene match. Per the germline V gene, CDR1 is MNHEY and CDR2 is SMNVEV (reference sequence). The CDR3 DNA sequence: TGTGCCAGCAGTTCCTGGCAGGGGGGTGGCTACACCTTC. Translation: CASSSWQGGGYTF.

The gene calls are TRBV2 and TRBJ2-2; D is possibly TRBD1 (6 bases). V lost 4 bases and J 7 bases, leaving 13 bases between the germline ends. The CDR3 runs to 14 residues. Germline V gene sequence: CDR1 SNHLY, CDR2 FYNNEI. The CDR3, as DNA: TGTGCCAGCAGTGGGACAGCAGCCAACGGGGAGCTGTTTTTT. Translation gives CASSGTAANGELFF.

This chain joins TRBV28 and TRBJ2-5, with a possible D match to TRBD2 (5 bases). The length of the CDR3 is 16 residues. Per the germline V gene, CDR1 is MDHEN and CDR2 is SYDVKM. Trimming removed 1 base at V and 0 bases at J, with 12 bases between. CDR3 region: CASSLLTTEYQETQYF. DNA of the CDR3: TGTGCCAGCAGTTTATTGACTACTGAGTACCAAGAGACCCAGTACTTC.

This clone was seen a single time. This chain connects TRBV29-1 to TRBJ2-1; 7 bases map to TRBD2. V lost 4 bases and J lost 6; bases outside the gene matches: 3. Germline CDR1 reads SQVTM; CDR2 reads ANQGSEA. The CDR3 covers 12 residues. In DNA form, the CDR3 reads TGCAGCGTTGTATCGGGGGGCAATGAGCAGTTCTTC. Translating it yields CSVVSGGNEQFF.

This clone was seen more than once but under ten times. V is TRBV4-2 and J is TRBJ1-1; no definite D call. Trimming removed 0 bases at V and 0 bases at J, with 11 bases between. The CDR3 extends over 16 amino acids. Germline lookup yields CDR1 LGHNA and CDR2 YNFKEQ. CDR3 DNA: TGTGCCAGCAGCCAAGATCTTGAACTCTTGAACACTGAAGCTTTCTTT. Protein product: CASSQDLELLNTEAFF.

This clone showed up just a few times. The V and J genes are TRBV11-2 and TRBJ1-2, with no clear D. This CDR3 has 14 residues. Trimming took off 4 bases at V and 3 bases at J, with 12 bases between the two ends. Looked up from germline, CDR1 is SGHAT and CDR2 is FQNNGV. CDR3 sequence (DNA): TGTGCCAGCAGCTCCATAGACGGACACTATGGCTACACCTTC. Translating it yields CASSSIDGHYGYTF.

The CDR3 spells CAWQTTGAGNTIYF. The CDR3, as DNA: TGTGCCTGGCAGACTACAGGGGCGGGAAACACCATATATTTT. J is TRBJ1-3 and V is TRBV30; 7 bases are a match to TRBD1. Germline CDR1 and CDR2: GTSNPN and SVGIG (reference sequence). The J segment lost 4 bases and the V segment lost 5 bases, leaving 8 bases of the junction unmatched. This CDR3 region has 14 residues.

This sequence joins TRBV27 and TRBJ2-3; TRBD2 aligns across 13 bases. This CDR3 contains 17 residues. The junction had 7 bases not matched to a gene; V was cut back by 7 bases and J by 0 bases. Looked up from germline, CDR1 is MNHEY and CDR2 is SMNVEV (reference sequence). DNA for the CDR3: TGTGCCAGCAAAAGGACTAGCGGGGGAACTAGCACAGATACGCAGTATTTT. Its translation is CASKRTSGGTSTDTQYF.